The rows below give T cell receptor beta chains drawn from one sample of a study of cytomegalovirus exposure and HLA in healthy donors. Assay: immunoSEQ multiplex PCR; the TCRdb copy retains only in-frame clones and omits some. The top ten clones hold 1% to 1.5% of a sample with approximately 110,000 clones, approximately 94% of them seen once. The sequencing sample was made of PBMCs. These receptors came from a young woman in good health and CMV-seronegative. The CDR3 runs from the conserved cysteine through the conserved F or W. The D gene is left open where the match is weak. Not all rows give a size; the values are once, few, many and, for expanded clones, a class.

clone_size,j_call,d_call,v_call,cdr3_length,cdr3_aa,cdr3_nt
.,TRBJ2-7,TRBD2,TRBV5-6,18,CASSPPPVGRGVDYEQYF,TGTGCCAGCAGCCCACCCCCAGTTGGGCGGGGGGTGGACTACGAGCAGTACTTC
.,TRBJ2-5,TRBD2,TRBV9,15,CASSPRAGALETQYF,TGTGCCAGCAGCCCCCGAGCGGGAGCGCTGGAGACCCAGTACTTC
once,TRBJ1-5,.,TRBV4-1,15,CASSHPGRLDQPQHF,TGCGCCAGCAGCCACCCCGGCCGACTAGATCAGCCCCAGCATTTT
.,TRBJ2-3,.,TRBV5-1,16,CASSLTGFGGTDTQYF,TGCGCCAGCAGCTTGACAGGGTTTGGGGGCACAGATACGCAGTATTTT
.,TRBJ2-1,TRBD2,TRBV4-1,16,CASRLLAGDSYNEQFF,TGCGCCAGCAGGCTGCTAGCGGGAGACTCCTACAATGAGCAGTTCTTC
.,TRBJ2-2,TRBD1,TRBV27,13,CASSTGESGELFF,TGTGCCAGCAGCACAGGGGAGAGCGGGGAGCTGTTTTTT
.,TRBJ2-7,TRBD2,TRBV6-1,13,CASSGLAEHEQYF,TGTGCCAGCAGTGGACTAGCGGAACACGAGCAGTACTTC
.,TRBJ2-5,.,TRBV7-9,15,CASGLNTGMRETQYF,TGTGCCAGCGGCCTTAATACCGGGATGCGGGAGACCCAGTACTTC
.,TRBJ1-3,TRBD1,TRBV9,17,CASSASGTGGWGNTIYF,TGTGCCAGCAGCGCCTCCGGGACAGGGGGCTGGGGAAACACCATATATTTT
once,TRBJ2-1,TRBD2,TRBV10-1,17,CASSEAGLAGTYNEQFF,TGCGCCAGCAGTGAGGCTGGACTAGCGGGAACCTACAATGAGCAGTTCTTC
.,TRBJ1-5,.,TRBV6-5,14,CASTPRGFNQPQHF,TGTGCCAGCACCCCCCGGGGTTTTAATCAGCCCCAGCATTTT
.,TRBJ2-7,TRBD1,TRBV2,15,CASSGMDRGPYEQYF,TGTGCCAGCAGTGGCATGGACAGGGGGCCCTACGAGCAGTACTTC
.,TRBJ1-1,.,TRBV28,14,CASREEQDGTEAFF,TGTGCCAGCAGGGAGGAGCAGGATGGCACTGAAGCTTTCTTT
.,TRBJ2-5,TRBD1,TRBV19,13,CASSRDRGETQYF,TGTGCCAGTAGTAGGGACAGGGGTGAGACCCAGTACTTC
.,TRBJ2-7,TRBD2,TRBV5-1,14,CASSLVREPYEQYF,TGCGCCAGCAGCTTGGTGCGGGAGCCCTACGAGCAGTACTTC
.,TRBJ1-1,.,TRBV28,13,CASLSGTITEAFF,TGTGCCTCCCTTTCCGGGACAATCACTGAAGCTTTCTTT
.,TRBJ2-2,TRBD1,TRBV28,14,CASRGQGVAGELFF,TGTGCCAGCAGGGGACAGGGGGTCGCCGGGGAGCTGTTTTTT
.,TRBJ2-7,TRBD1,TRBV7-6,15,CASSPTGGKAYEQYF,TGTGCCAGCAGCCCGACAGGGGGAAAGGCCTACGAGCAGTACTTC
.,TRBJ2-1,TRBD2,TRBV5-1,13,CASSAGLAGEQFF,TGCGCCAGCAGCGCAGGGTTAGCGGGGGAGCAGTTCTTC
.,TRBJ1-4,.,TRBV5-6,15,CASSKRTGLGEKLFF,TGTGCCAGCAGCAAGCGCACAGGGTTGGGTGAAAAACTGTTTTTT
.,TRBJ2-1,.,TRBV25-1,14,CASSEPGSVNEQFF,TGTGCCAGCAGTGAGCCGGGATCGGTCAATGAGCAGTTCTTC
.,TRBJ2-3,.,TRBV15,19,CATSRVYPVGGLERDTQYF,TGTGCCACCAGCAGAGTCTACCCCGTGGGGGGGCTTGAGAGAGATACGCAGTATTTT
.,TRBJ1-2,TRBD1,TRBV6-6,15,CATRRTGALFYGYTF,TGTGCCACACGTCGGACAGGGGCGTTATTCTATGGCTACACCTTC
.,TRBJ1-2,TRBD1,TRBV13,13,CASNQRGQGGYTF,TGTGCCAGCAACCAGAGGGGGCAAGGAGGCTACACCTTC
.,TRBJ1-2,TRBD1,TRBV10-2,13,CASIGQGQGGYTF,TGCGCCAGCATTGGACAGGGCCAAGGGGGCTACACCTTC
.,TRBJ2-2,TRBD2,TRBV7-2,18,CASTRGRLAGVYAGELFF,TGTGCCAGCACGAGGGGAAGACTAGCGGGAGTGTACGCCGGGGAGCTGTTTTTT
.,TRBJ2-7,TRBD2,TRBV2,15,CASRVRTSEHYEQYF,TGTGCCAGCAGGGTGCGGACTAGCGAGCACTACGAGCAGTACTTC
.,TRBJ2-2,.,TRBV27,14,CASSFSRNTGELFF,TGTGCCAGCAGTTTTTCTCGGAACACCGGGGAGCTGTTTTTT
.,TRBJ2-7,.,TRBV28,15,CASSGRQGGTSEQYF,TGTGCCAGCAGTGGTCGACAGGGAGGAACGTCCGAGCAGTACTTC
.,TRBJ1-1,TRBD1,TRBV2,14,CASRGTGPPTEAFF,TGTGCCAGCAGGGGGACAGGTCCCCCCACTGAAGCTTTCTTT
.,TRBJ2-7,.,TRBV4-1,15,CASSQDGAAYYEQYF,TGCGCCAGCAGCCAAGACGGCGCGGCTTACTACGAGCAGTACTTC
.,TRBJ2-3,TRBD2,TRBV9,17,CASSAYTSGGHTDTQYF,TGTGCCAGCAGCGCTTACACTAGCGGGGGGCACACAGATACGCAGTATTTT
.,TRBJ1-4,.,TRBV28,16,CASSLTSGAANEKLFF,TGTGCCAGCAGTCTCACCTCAGGGGCAGCTAATGAAAAACTGTTTTTT
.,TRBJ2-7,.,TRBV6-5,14,CASREGTIPYEQYF,TGTGCCAGCAGGGAGGGCACTATTCCGTACGAGCAGTACTTC
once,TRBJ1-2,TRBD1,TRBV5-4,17,CASSLWTGGIGGYGYTF,TGTGCCAGCAGCTTATGGACAGGGGGCATAGGGGGCTATGGCTACACCTTC
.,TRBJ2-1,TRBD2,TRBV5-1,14,CASSFAGEGAEQFF,TGCGCCAGCAGCTTTGCGGGAGAAGGAGCTGAGCAGTTCTTC
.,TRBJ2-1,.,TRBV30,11,CAWSARTEQFF,TGTGCCTGGAGTGCCCGGACAGAGCAGTTCTTC
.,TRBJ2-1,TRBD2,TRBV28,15,CASSTTSGSLNEQFF,TGTGCCAGCAGTACTACTAGCGGGAGTCTGAATGAGCAGTTCTTC
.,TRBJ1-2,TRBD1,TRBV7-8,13,CASSYGTGDGYTF,TGTGCCAGCAGCTACGGGACAGGGGATGGCTACACCTTC
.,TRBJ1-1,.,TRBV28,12,CASSPSLGEAFF,TGTGCCAGCAGCCCTAGCTTGGGTGAAGCTTTCTTT
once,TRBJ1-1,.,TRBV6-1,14,CASRRWEGHTEAFF,TGTGCCAGCAGGAGATGGGAGGGGCACACTGAAGCTTTCTTT
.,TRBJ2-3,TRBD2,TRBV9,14,CASSSGAPGGAQYF,TGTGCCAGCAGCTCCGGGGCGCCGGGGGGTGCGCAGTATTTT
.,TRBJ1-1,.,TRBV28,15,CASSPTTGRNTEAFF,TGTGCCAGCAGTCCAACGACAGGCCGGAACACTGAAGCTTTCTTT
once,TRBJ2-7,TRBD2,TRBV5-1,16,CASSLGTSGRYYEQYF,TGCGCCAGCAGCTTGGGTACTAGCGGGCGATATTACGAGCAGTACTTC
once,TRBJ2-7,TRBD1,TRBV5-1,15,CASSLGWDRGSEQYF,TGCGCCAGCAGCTTGGGATGGGACAGGGGGTCCGAGCAGTACTTC
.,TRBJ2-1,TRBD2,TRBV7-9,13,CASQRGGGNEQFF,TGTGCCAGCCAGCGCGGCGGGGGCAATGAGCAGTTCTTC
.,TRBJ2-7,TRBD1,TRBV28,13,CASSSGQGYEQYF,TGTGCCAGCAGTTCGGGACAGGGTTACGAGCAGTACTTC
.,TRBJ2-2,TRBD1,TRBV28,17,CASSSTQGEVNTGELFF,TGTGCCAGCAGTTCAACCCAGGGGGAAGTGAACACCGGGGAGCTGTTTTTT
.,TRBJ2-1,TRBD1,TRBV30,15,CAWSVEGQGGLEQFF,TGTGCCTGGAGTGTGGAGGGACAGGGAGGCCTTGAGCAGTTCTTC
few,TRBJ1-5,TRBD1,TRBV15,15,CATSRDGQGNQPQHF,TGTGCCACCAGCAGAGATGGACAGGGCAATCAGCCCCAGCATTTT
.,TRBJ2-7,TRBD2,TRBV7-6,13,CASSPGRGDEQYF,TGTGCCAGCAGCCCGGGTCGGGGGGACGAGCAGTACTTC